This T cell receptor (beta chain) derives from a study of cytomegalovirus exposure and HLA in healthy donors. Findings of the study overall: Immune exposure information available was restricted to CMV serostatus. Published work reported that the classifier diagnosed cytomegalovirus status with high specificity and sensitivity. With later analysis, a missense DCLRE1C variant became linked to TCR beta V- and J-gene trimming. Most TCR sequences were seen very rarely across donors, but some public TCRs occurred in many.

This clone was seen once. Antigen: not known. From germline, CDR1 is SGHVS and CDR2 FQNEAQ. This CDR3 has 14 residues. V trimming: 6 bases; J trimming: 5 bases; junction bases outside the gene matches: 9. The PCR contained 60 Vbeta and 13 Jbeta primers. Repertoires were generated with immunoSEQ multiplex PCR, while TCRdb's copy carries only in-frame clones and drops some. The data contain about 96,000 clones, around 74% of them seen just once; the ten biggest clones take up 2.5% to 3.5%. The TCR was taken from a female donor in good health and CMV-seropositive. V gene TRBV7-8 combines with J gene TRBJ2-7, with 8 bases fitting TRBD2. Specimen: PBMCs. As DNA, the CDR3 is TGTGCCAGCAGTCCCCCCCGGGGGGGGGACGAGCAGTACTTC. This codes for CASSPPRGGDEQYF.